Following are 31 T cell receptor beta chains from one sample sequenced in a study of blood T cell repertoires in COVID-19. Data came from immunoSEQ multiplex PCR; TCRdb stores just in-frame clones and leaves some out. Among some 200,000 clones, around 83% were seen once, and the ten largest hold about 6.5%. Input material: peripheral blood. These TCRs come from a woman at least 80 years old in a cohort sampled during active or convalescent COVID-19.

The rearrangement links TRBV20-1 to TRBJ1-5, with 7 nucleotides matching TRBD1. With 3 bases clipped from V and 0 bases from J, the junction kept 8 bases outside the gene matches. This CDR3 comprises 16 residues. Per germline, CDR1 DFQATT and CDR2 SNEGSKA (reference sequence). CDR3 amino acids: CSASSFDRVSNQPQHF. In nucleotides, the CDR3 is TGCAGTGCTAGTTCGTTCGACAGGGTTAGCAATCAGCCCCAGCATTTT.

The chain links TRBV7-9 to TRBJ2-2; D perhaps matches TRBD2 (5 bases). Germline CDR1 and CDR2: SEHNR and FQNEAQ (reference sequence). Deletions cut 5 bases from V and 1 base from J, with 17 bases between. This CDR3 has 17 residues. The DNA of the CDR3 is TGTGCCAGCAGCCCCCTGGCAGCTCGGGGGAACACCGGGGAGCTGTTTTTT. Translation gives CASSPLAARGNTGELFF.

The CDR3, as DNA: TGCGCCAGCAGCTTGGCGACTAGCGGGAGTCGGGAGCTGTTTTTT. This codes for CASSLATSGSRELFF. The chain carries TRBV5-1 and TRBJ2-2; TRBD2 aligns across 12 bases. Germline CDR1 is SGHRS and CDR2 is YFSETQ. Trimming cost V 0 bases and J 9 bases; bases outside gene matches: 3. The length of the CDR3 is 15 residues. The variable domain in full, with the rest retrieved from reference TRBV5-1 and TRBJ2-2, is KAGVTQTPRYLIKTRGQQVTLSCSPISGHRSVSWYQQTPGQGLQFLFEYFSETQRNKGNFPGRFSGRQFSNSRSEMNVSTLELGDSALYLCASSLATSGSRELFFGEGSRLTVL.

The chain recombines TRBV6-5 with TRBJ1-1, with D unresolved. CDR3 length: 11 residues. CDR1 is MNHEY, CDR2 SVGAGI, per germline. The V end lost 6 bases, the J end lost 5 bases, and 7 bases lay between the germline ends. The CDR3 bases are TGTGCCAGCAGCCTCGGTACTGAAGCTTTCTTT. Its translation: CASSLGTEAFF.

This clone was seen more than once but under ten times. V is TRBV4-1 and J is TRBJ2-2, with 8 bases matching TRBD2. The germline CDR1 and CDR2 sequences are MGHRA and YSYEKL. The ends lost 5 bases at V and 3 bases at J; junction bases unmatched: 8. The CDR3 spans 16 residues. CDR3 in DNA: TGCGCCAGCAGCATCTCTAGCGGGTTCGACACCGGGGAGCTGTTTTTT. It encodes CASSISSGFDTGELFF.

This chain joins TRBV2 and TRBJ2-1, with D unresolved. Germline assignment: CDR1 SNHLY and CDR2 FYNNEI. The CDR3 totals 14 residues. The V gene lost 0 bases and the J gene lost 8 bases, with 11 bases spanning the gap. This CDR3 reads CASSEALQKDEQFF. The CDR3 DNA sequence: TGTGCCAGCAGTGAAGCGCTTCAGAAAGATGAGCAGTTCTTC.

V gene TRBV18 combines with J gene TRBJ1-1, with D possibly matching TRBD1 (6 bases). With 2 bases removed from V and 2 bases from J, the gap between germline ends came to 12 bases. Germline V gene lookup returns CDR1 KGHSH and CDR2 LQKENI. The CDR3 is 15 amino acids. Written as DNA, the CDR3 is TGTGCCAGCTCACCAAGGGGGGGAGGAAACACTGAAGCTTTCTTT. Amino acids: CASSPRGGGNTEAFF.

The chain carries TRBV11-3 and TRBJ2-7; tentative D call: TRBD1 (6 bases). Per germline, CDR1 SGHNT and CDR2 YENEEA. Trimming left V 5 bases short and J 1 base short, with 15 bases between. The CDR3 contains 15 residues. CDR3 bases: TGTGCCAGCAGCCCCGGGACATCCCCATCCTACGAGCAGTACTTC. Encoded protein: CASSPGTSPSYEQYF.

The rearrangement uses TRBV11-2 and TRBJ2-4; 9 bases are a match to TRBD1. Losses at the gene ends were 4 bases for V and 7 bases for J; bases not matched to a gene: 2. This CDR3 has 13 amino acids. The germline V gene encodes CDR1 SGHAT and CDR2 FQNNGV. The DNA for the CDR3 is TGTGCCAGCAGCTGGGGGACAGGGAACATTCAGTACTTC. This sequence encodes CASSWGTGNIQYF.

This clone has just one count. The CDR3 here is CASMGQPNSEAFF. The DNA of the CDR3 is TGTGCCAGCATGGGACAACCTAACTCCGAAGCTTTCTTT. V and J are TRBV27 and TRBJ1-1, with D maybe TRBD1 (6 bases). Germline V gene sequence: CDR1 MNHEY, CDR2 SMNVEV (reference sequence). CDR3 length: 13 residues. The V end lost 7 bases, the J end lost 8 bases, and 17 bases lay between the germline ends.

V gene TRBV5-1 combines with J gene TRBJ1-2, with 7 bases matching TRBD1. The CDR3 spans 15 residues. Unmatched junction bases numbered 9, after V lost 0 bases and J lost 7 bases. Germline V gene sequence: CDR1 SGHRS, CDR2 YFSETQ. CDR3 sequence: CASSLAGEGAGGYTF. The CDR3 DNA sequence: TGCGCCAGCAGCTTGGCCGGAGAGGGGGCGGGTGGCTACACCTTC.

V gene TRBV18 combines with J gene TRBJ2-7, with TRBD2 identical over 7 bases. V trimming: 4 bases; J trimming: 5 bases; junction bases outside the gene matches: 2. The CDR3 spans 12 residues. Germline CDR1 reads KGHSH; CDR2 reads LQKENI. CDR3 sequence reads: CASSLAGHEQYV. As DNA, the CDR3 is TGTGCCAGCTCACTAGCGGGCCACGAGCAGTACGTC.

V and J are TRBV20-1 and TRBJ2-5; no clear D gene. V was pared by 5 bases and J by 7 bases, with 8 bases between. CDR3 size: 10 residues. Germline CDR1 reads DFQATT; CDR2 reads SNEGSKA (reference sequence). CDR3 region: CSAATRTQYF. The CDR3 bases are TGCAGTGCTGCTACTCGGACCCAGTACTTC.

The V and J genes are TRBV18 and TRBJ2-5; D is perhaps TRBD2 (5 bases). Germline V gene lookup returns CDR1 KGHSH and CDR2 LQKENI. The V end was cut by 2 bases, the J end by 5 bases, with 6 bases between. CDR3 length: 12 amino acids. CDR3 bases: TGTGCCAGCTCACCAACGGGGGAGACCCAGTACTTC. Amino acid sequence: CASSPTGETQYF.

The chain uses TRBV5-1 and TRBJ2-5, with D possibly being TRBD1 (5 bases). The V gene's germline CDR1 is SGHRS and CDR2 YFSETQ. The CDR3 loop spans 17 amino acids. V lost 0 bases, J lost 3 bases, and 18 bases lay in between. CDR3 sequence reads: CASSLDGRQTSKETQYF. For the CDR3, the DNA is TGCGCCAGCAGCTTGGACGGACGACAGACCAGTAAAGAGACCCAGTACTTC.

The J gene is TRBJ1-2, the V gene TRBV7-2; no reliable D call. This CDR3 has 16 amino acids. In germline, CDR1 is SGHTA, CDR2 FQGNSA. The V and J ends lost 7 bases and 4 bases respectively, with 22 bases between them. DNA of the CDR3: TGTGCCAGCACCGCTAGTCTCGGGGTTGAATCCTATGGCTACACCTTC. Translated, it gives CASTASLGVESYGYTF.

This clone was counted many times. V gene TRBV6-2 or TRBV6-3 combines with J gene TRBJ2-5; 8 nucleotides line up with TRBD2. Germline assignment: CDR1 MNHEY and CDR2 SVGEGT. The CDR3 length is 15 residues. J was trimmed by 4 bases and V by 0 bases; bases with no gene match: 4. CDR3 DNA: TGTGCCAGCAGTTACTCCGGCGGGGGGCTAGAGACCCAGTACTTC. Amino acid sequence: CASSYSGGGLETQYF.

The chain is built from TRBV18 and TRBJ2-7; D is possibly TRBD2 (6 bases). Germline CDR1 reads KGHSH; CDR2 reads LQKENI. The ends were cut back, 4 bases at V and 4 bases at J, with 11 bases in the middle. The CDR3 extends over 13 amino acids. The CDR3: CASSQGLQYEQYV. CDR3 nucleotide sequence: TGTGCCAGCTCACAGGGACTTCAATACGAGCAGTACGTC.

This chain joins TRBV19 and TRBJ1-1; 8 nucleotides line up with TRBD1. Per germline, CDR1 LNHDA and CDR2 SQIVND (reference sequence). The CDR3 totals 14 residues. J was trimmed by 5 bases and V by 6 bases; bases with no gene match: 8. The DNA of the CDR3 is TGTGCCAGTAGCCGAGGACAGGGAGATACTGAAGCTTTCTTT. This gives the protein CASSRGQGDTEAFF.

The rearrangement uses TRBV18 and TRBJ1-5, with TRBD1 as a possible D gene (6 bases). Trimming took 5 bases from V and 5 from J, leaving 13 bases between them. Germline V gene lookup returns CDR1 KGHSH and CDR2 LQKENI. The CDR3 runs 14 residues. DNA for the CDR3: TGTGCCAGCTCAGCAGACAGGTTCGATCAGCCCCAGCATTTT. Protein product: CASSADRFDQPQHF. The full variable domain, completed using reference TRBV18 and TRBJ1-5, is NAGVMQNPRHLVRRRGQEARLRCSPMKGHSHVYWYRQLPEEGLKFMVYLQKENIIDESGMPKERFSAEFPKEGPSILRIQQVVRGDSAAYFCASSADRFDQPQHFGDGTRLSIL.

The gene calls are TRBV12-3 or TRBV12-4 and TRBJ1-2; D gene unclear. Between the trimmed V and J ends, which lost 0 bases and 7 bases, there was a span of 9 bases. The CDR3 covers 13 residues. CDR3 DNA sequence: TGTGCCAGCAGTTTAGCGGCTCGGGGTGGCTACACCTTC. Translation gives CASSLAARGGYTF.

This chain connects TRBV7-6 to TRBJ2-7; 10 bases match TRBD2. CDR3 length: 18 amino acids. CDR1 SGHVS and CDR2 FNYEAQ come from the germline V gene. V gave up 5 bases and J gave up 4 bases; unmatched junction bases: 17. For the CDR3, the DNA is TGTGCCAGCAGCCCAGCCCCCCCGTCTAGCGGGGGTGTTTACGAGCAGTACTTC. Its translation: CASSPAPPSSGGVYEQYF.

This clone was seen once. The rearrangement links TRBV5-4 to TRBJ1-2; tentative D call: TRBD1 (6 bases). Germline V gives CDR1 SGHNT, CDR2 YYREEE (reference sequence). There are 13 residues in the CDR3. Trimming took off 2 bases at V and 2 bases at J, with 7 bases between the two ends. CDR3 residues: CASSFDRNYGYTF. In DNA form, the CDR3 reads TGTGCCAGCAGCTTCGACAGGAACTATGGCTACACCTTC.

The chain joins TRBV15 to TRBJ1-5; no definite D call. CDR1 and CDR2 from the germline V gene are LNHNV and YYDKDF (reference sequence). Trimming stripped 0 bases from V and 3 bases from J, with 12 bases between. The CDR3 is 16 amino acids. The chain's CDR3 is CATSRDIKRYNQPQHF. CDR3 DNA: TGTGCCACCAGCAGAGATATTAAACGGTACAATCAGCCCCAGCATTTT.

This chain links TRBV5-5 with TRBJ1-5; 11 nucleotides line up with TRBD1. V was clipped by 2 bases and J by 1 base; unmatched bases: 2. The CDR3 totals 16 residues. Germline CDR1 and CDR2: SGHKS and YYEKEE (reference sequence). This CDR3 reads CASSFGTGGSNQPQHF. The CDR3 DNA reads as TGTGCCAGCAGCTTCGGGACAGGGGGGAGCAATCAGCCCCAGCATTTT.

This chain joins TRBV5-1 and TRBJ2-2; TRBD2 matches 10 bases. The CDR3 loop spans 16 amino acids. Germline lookup yields CDR1 SGHRS and CDR2 YFSETQ. J gave up 3 bases and V 3 bases, and 5 bases lay outside the gene matches. CDR3 sequence: CASSYLAGVDTGELFF. In DNA form, the CDR3 reads TGCGCCAGCAGCTACCTAGCGGGAGTCGACACCGGGGAGCTGTTTTTT.

The genes are TRBV14 and TRBJ2-1, with 9 bases matching TRBD2. Germline V gene lookup returns CDR1 SGHDN and CDR2 FVKESK. The CDR3 is 16 residues long. J lost 5 bases, V lost 1 base, and 6 bases had no gene match. CDR3 residues: CASSQGGGRAHNEQFF. The DNA for the CDR3 is TGTGCCAGCAGCCAAGGGGGCGGGAGGGCCCACAATGAGCAGTTCTTC. Variable domain in full (rest from reference TRBV14 and TRBJ2-1): EAGVTQFPSHSVIEKGQTVTLRCDPISGHDNLYWYRRVMGKEIKFLLHFVKESKQDESGMPNNRFLAERTGGTYSTLKVQPAELEDSGVYFCASSQGGGRAHNEQFFGPGTRLTVL.

This clone was recorded a few times. The chain recombines TRBV6-6 with TRBJ1-1; 7 bases line up with TRBD1. CDR3 length: 17 amino acids. CDR1 and CDR2 from the germline V gene are MNHNY and SVGAGI (reference sequence). J gave up 0 bases and V 5 bases, and 12 bases lay outside the gene matches. The CDR3 DNA follows: TGTGCCAGCAGTCCCCCGGCAGGGGGTTTGGTGAACACTGAAGCTTTCTTT. As protein: CASSPPAGGLVNTEAFF.

The chain is built from TRBV7-9 and TRBJ1-2; no clear D. Germline V gene data show CDR1 as SEHNR and CDR2 as FQNEAQ (reference sequence). The germline V and J ends were trimmed by 8 bases and 6 bases, with 16 bases remaining between them. The CDR3 is made up of 13 amino acids. The CDR3 spells CASCTGVCDGYTF. DNA for the CDR3: TGTGCCAGCTGTACCGGGGTTTGTGATGGCTACACCTTC. Full variable domain (outside the CDR3, taken from reference TRBV7-9 and TRBJ1-2): DTGVSQNPRHKITKRGQNVTFRCDPISEHNRLYWYRQTLGQGPEFLTYFQNEAQLEKSRLLSDRFSAERPKGSFSTLEIQRTEQGDSAMYLCASCTGVCDGYTFGSGTRLTVV.

This clone has only one observation. The chain recombines TRBV25-1 with TRBJ2-1, with unresolved D. This CDR3 is built from 11 residues. In germline, CDR1 is MGHDK, CDR2 SYGVNS. V was shortened by 5 bases and J by 5 bases, with 4 bases between the two germline ends. CDR3 loop: CASSRNNEQFF. In DNA, the CDR3 is TGTGCCAGCAGTCGTAACAATGAGCAGTTCTTC.

The chain has TRBV4-3 and TRBJ2-3; D ambiguous. There are 15 residues in the CDR3. V dropped 0 bases and J dropped 1 base, with 8 bases sitting between them. Germline loops: CDR1 LGHNA, CDR2 YSLEER. CDR3 DNA sequence: TGCGCCAGCAGCCAAGACAACTTCCGCACAGATACGCAGTATTTT. Translating gives CASSQDNFRTDTQYF.